This is a list of T cell receptor beta chains from one sample in a study of blood T cell repertoires in COVID-19. Clones were read by immunoSEQ multiplex PCR, and TCRdb kept only the in-frame ones, dropping some. The table records some 70,000 clones, roughly 84% of them present only once. The sample was peripheral blood. These receptors were obtained from a man aged 45-65 years with active COVID-19. CDR3s include the opening cysteine and the closing phenylalanine or tryptophan. Fields, in order: V gene, CDR3 length, D gene, clone size, J gene, CDR3 protein, CDR3 DNA. The D gene is left open where the match is weak. Clone size is given for some rows only: seen once, a few or many times, or a class if the clone is expanded.

V gene: TRBV19
CDR3 length: 14
D gene: NA
clone size: NA
J gene: TRBJ1-1
CDR3 protein: CASSALGTKAGAFF
CDR3 DNA: TGTGCCAGTAGTGCCCTCGGGACTAAAGCTGGAGCTTTCTTT

V gene: TRBV11-1
CDR3 length: 13
D gene: NA
clone size: once
J gene: TRBJ1-4
CDR3 protein: CASSSIPGEKLFF
CDR3 DNA: TGTGCCAGCAGCTCGATCCCGGGTGAAAAACTGTTTTTT

V gene: TRBV5-1
CDR3 length: 15
D gene: NA
clone size: NA
J gene: TRBJ2-3
CDR3 protein: CASSLMVASTDTQYF
CDR3 DNA: TGCGCCAGCAGCTTGATGGTAGCGAGCACAGATACGCAGTATTTT

V gene: TRBV7-8
CDR3 length: 12
D gene: NA
clone size: NA
J gene: TRBJ1-2
CDR3 protein: CASSLRDYGYTF
CDR3 DNA: TGTGCCAGCAGCTTAAGAGACTATGGCTACACCTTC

V gene: TRBV12-3/TRBV12-4
CDR3 length: 13
D gene: NA
clone size: once
J gene: TRBJ2-2
CDR3 protein: CASSRGIGGELFF
CDR3 DNA: TGTGCCAGCAGCCGGGGGATCGGCGGGGAGCTGTTTTTT

V gene: TRBV4-2
CDR3 length: 15
D gene: NA
clone size: few
J gene: TRBJ1-5
CDR3 protein: CASSQDGQSNQPQHF
CDR3 DNA: TGTGCCAGCAGCCAAGATGGGCAAAGCAATCAGCCCCAGCATTTT

V gene: TRBV5-4
CDR3 length: 15
D gene: TRBD1
clone size: NA
J gene: TRBJ1-3
CDR3 protein: CASSWGDSSGNTIYF
CDR3 DNA: TGTGCCAGCAGCTGGGGGGACAGCTCTGGAAACACCATATATTTT

V gene: TRBV10-3
CDR3 length: 14
D gene: TRBD1
clone size: NA
J gene: TRBJ1-2
CDR3 protein: CAIGEQGQSGGYTF
CDR3 DNA: TGTGCCATAGGGGAACAGGGACAGTCGGGCGGCTACACCTTC

V gene: TRBV10-3
CDR3 length: 14
D gene: NA
clone size: few
J gene: TRBJ1-5
CDR3 protein: CATTQDYSNQPQHF
CDR3 DNA: TGTGCCACGACCCAGGACTATAGCAATCAGCCCCAGCATTTT

V gene: TRBV18
CDR3 length: 14
D gene: NA
clone size: NA
J gene: TRBJ2-7
CDR3 protein: CASSPVGGENEQYF
CDR3 DNA: TGTGCCAGCTCACCGGTAGGGGGGGAGAACGAGCAGTACTTC

V gene: TRBV28
CDR3 length: 14
D gene: TRBD1
clone size: NA
J gene: TRBJ1-5
CDR3 protein: CASSRGQQNQPQHF
CDR3 DNA: TGTGCCAGCAGTCGGGGACAGCAAAATCAGCCCCAGCATTTT

V gene: TRBV30
CDR3 length: 10
D gene: NA
clone size: few
J gene: TRBJ2-7
CDR3 protein: CAAGLYEQYF
CDR3 DNA: TGTGCCGCGGGACTCTACGAGCAGTACTTC

V gene: TRBV3-1/TRBV3-2
CDR3 length: 14
D gene: NA
clone size: NA
J gene: TRBJ1-2
CDR3 protein: CASSQVGSAYGYTF
CDR3 DNA: TGTGCCAGCAGCCAAGTGGGGAGCGCCTATGGCTACACCTTC

V gene: TRBV4-2
CDR3 length: 14
D gene: NA
clone size: NA
J gene: TRBJ1-1
CDR3 protein: CASSQENQIGEAFF
CDR3 DNA: TGTGCCAGCAGCCAAGAAAACCAAATCGGTGAAGCTTTCTTT

V gene: TRBV7-3
CDR3 length: 16
D gene: NA
clone size: NA
J gene: TRBJ2-1
CDR3 protein: CASTPTPQRSYNEQFF
CDR3 DNA: TGTGCCAGCACCCCAACCCCCCAGCGCTCCTACAATGAGCAGTTCTTC

V gene: TRBV7-2
CDR3 length: 15
D gene: TRBD1
clone size: NA
J gene: TRBJ1-1
CDR3 protein: CASRIRQGANTEAFF
CDR3 DNA: TGTGCCAGCCGGATCCGACAGGGGGCAAACACTGAAGCTTTCTTT

V gene: TRBV5-4
CDR3 length: 13
D gene: TRBD1
clone size: NA
J gene: TRBJ2-5
CDR3 protein: CASSVDRGETQYF
CDR3 DNA: TGTGCCAGCAGCGTTGACAGGGGGGAGACCCAGTACTTC

V gene: TRBV7-9
CDR3 length: 14
D gene: NA
clone size: few
J gene: TRBJ1-1
CDR3 protein: CASSFGGARAEAFF
CDR3 DNA: TGTGCCAGCAGCTTTGGGGGGGCACGAGCTGAAGCTTTCTTT

V gene: TRBV19
CDR3 length: 16
D gene: TRBD1
clone size: NA
J gene: TRBJ2-5
CDR3 protein: CASSMELRRGQETQYF
CDR3 DNA: TGTGCCAGTAGTATGGAGTTGCGCAGGGGGCAAGAGACCCAGTACTTC

V gene: TRBV6-5
CDR3 length: 14
D gene: NA
clone size: NA
J gene: TRBJ1-1
CDR3 protein: CASSYSGGDTEAFF
CDR3 DNA: TGTGCCAGCAGTTACTCAGGGGGGGACACTGAAGCTTTCTTT

V gene: TRBV19
CDR3 length: 15
D gene: NA
clone size: NA
J gene: TRBJ1-6
CDR3 protein: CATSLGAAKSSPLHF
CDR3 DNA: TGTGCCACCTCCCTGGGGGCAGCGAAGAGTTCACCCCTCCACTTT

V gene: TRBV14
CDR3 length: 14
D gene: NA
clone size: NA
J gene: TRBJ1-1
CDR3 protein: CASSPTLGGFSAFF
CDR3 DNA: TGTGCCAGCAGCCCTACCCTCGGGGGGTTTTCGGCTTTCTTT

V gene: TRBV5-1
CDR3 length: 14
D gene: TRBD1
clone size: NA
J gene: TRBJ2-7
CDR3 protein: CASSTWTGGDEQYF
CDR3 DNA: TGCGCCAGCAGCACCTGGACAGGGGGCGACGAGCAGTACTTC

V gene: TRBV9
CDR3 length: 14
D gene: NA
clone size: NA
J gene: TRBJ2-2
CDR3 protein: CASTAFSGTGELFF
CDR3 DNA: TGTGCCAGCACGGCCTTTTCGGGCACCGGGGAGCTGTTTTTT

V gene: TRBV6-2/TRBV6-3
CDR3 length: 16
D gene: TRBD1
clone size: NA
J gene: TRBJ1-1
CDR3 protein: CASSYKGRGLNTEAFF
CDR3 DNA: TGTGCCAGCAGTTACAAGGGCAGGGGGCTGAACACTGAAGCTTTCTTT

V gene: TRBV5-1
CDR3 length: 14
D gene: TRBD1
clone size: NA
J gene: TRBJ1-5
CDR3 protein: CASSLLSGQGAQHF
CDR3 DNA: TGCGCCAGCAGCTTGCTTTCCGGACAGGGTGCCCAGCATTTT

V gene: TRBV28
CDR3 length: 14
D gene: NA
clone size: NA
J gene: TRBJ1-1
CDR3 protein: CASTQANMNTEAFF
CDR3 DNA: TGTGCCAGCACTCAGGCCAATATGAACACTGAAGCTTTCTTT

V gene: TRBV18
CDR3 length: 15
D gene: TRBD1
clone size: NA
J gene: TRBJ2-1
CDR3 protein: CASSPRPGQYNEQFF
CDR3 DNA: TGTGCCAGCTCACCCCGACCGGGACAGTACAATGAGCAGTTCTTC

V gene: TRBV6-2/TRBV6-3
CDR3 length: 12
D gene: NA
clone size: once
J gene: TRBJ1-5
CDR3 protein: CASSYIRQPQHF
CDR3 DNA: TGTGCCAGCAGTTATATTCGTCAGCCCCAGCATTTT

V gene: TRBV6-5
CDR3 length: 15
D gene: TRBD1
clone size: NA
J gene: TRBJ2-2
CDR3 protein: CASSRQGVGTGELFF
CDR3 DNA: TGTGCCAGCAGTCGTCAGGGGGTTGGCACCGGGGAGCTGTTTTTT

V gene: TRBV5-6
CDR3 length: 15
D gene: TRBD1
clone size: NA
J gene: TRBJ2-2
CDR3 protein: CASRTGTGGSGELFF
CDR3 DNA: TGTGCCAGCAGGACCGGGACAGGGGGCTCCGGGGAGCTGTTTTTT

V gene: TRBV5-4
CDR3 length: 14
D gene: TRBD1
clone size: NA
J gene: TRBJ1-4
CDR3 protein: CASSFGQGAGKLFF
CDR3 DNA: TGTGCCAGCAGCTTTGGGCAGGGGGCAGGGAAACTGTTTTTT

V gene: TRBV4-3
CDR3 length: 15
D gene: NA
clone size: NA
J gene: TRBJ1-1
CDR3 protein: CASSQVRGGITEAFF
CDR3 DNA: TGCGCCAGCAGCCAAGTTAGAGGGGGAATCACTGAAGCTTTCTTT

V gene: TRBV28
CDR3 length: 11
D gene: NA
clone size: NA
J gene: TRBJ1-2
CDR3 protein: CASSLSKGYTF
CDR3 DNA: TGTGCCAGCAGTTTATCTAAGGGGTACACCTTC

V gene: TRBV28
CDR3 length: 13
D gene: TRBD1
clone size: NA
J gene: TRBJ1-1
CDR3 protein: CAILPRGDTEAFF
CDR3 DNA: TGTGCCATACTTCCCAGGGGGGACACTGAAGCTTTCTTT

V gene: TRBV28
CDR3 length: 16
D gene: NA
clone size: NA
J gene: TRBJ2-7
CDR3 protein: CASSSHSFRQTYEQYF
CDR3 DNA: TGTGCCAGCAGTTCCCACTCCTTTAGACAGACCTACGAGCAGTACTTC

V gene: TRBV29-1
CDR3 length: 12
D gene: NA
clone size: NA
J gene: TRBJ1-2
CDR3 protein: CSVDVSPYGYTF
CDR3 DNA: TGCAGCGTTGACGTTAGCCCCTATGGCTACACCTTC

V gene: TRBV2
CDR3 length: 14
D gene: NA
clone size: NA
J gene: TRBJ1-3
CDR3 protein: CASSPGLGGNTIYF
CDR3 DNA: TGTGCCAGCAGTCCAGGGTTGGGCGGAAACACCATATATTTT

V gene: TRBV24-1
CDR3 length: 14
D gene: NA
clone size: NA
J gene: TRBJ1-2
CDR3 protein: CATSPGAVGYGYTF
CDR3 DNA: TGTGCCACTTCTCCAGGGGCCGTTGGCTATGGCTACACCTTC

V gene: TRBV28
CDR3 length: 12
D gene: TRBD1
clone size: NA
J gene: TRBJ1-2
CDR3 protein: CASLSTGVGYTF
CDR3 DNA: TGTGCTTCGTTGTCGACAGGGGTTGGCTACACCTTC

V gene: TRBV5-1
CDR3 length: 14
D gene: NA
clone size: NA
J gene: TRBJ2-2
CDR3 protein: CASREGSNTGELFF
CDR3 DNA: TGCGCCAGTCGCGAGGGATCTAACACCGGGGAGCTGTTTTTT

V gene: TRBV5-1
CDR3 length: 13
D gene: NA
clone size: NA
J gene: TRBJ2-3
CDR3 protein: CASSHESTDTQYF
CDR3 DNA: TGCGCCAGCAGCCATGAGTCCACAGATACGCAGTATTTT

V gene: TRBV5-8
CDR3 length: 18
D gene: TRBD1
clone size: NA
J gene: TRBJ1-3
CDR3 protein: CASSWRGAGTASGNTIYF
CDR3 DNA: TGTGCCAGCAGCTGGAGGGGAGCCGGGACAGCTTCTGGAAACACCATATATTTT

V gene: TRBV3-1/TRBV3-2
CDR3 length: 13
D gene: TRBD1
clone size: NA
J gene: TRBJ1-1
CDR3 protein: CASGDSPNTEAFF
CDR3 DNA: TGTGCCAGCGGGGACAGTCCGAACACTGAAGCTTTCTTT

V gene: TRBV29-1
CDR3 length: 12
D gene: TRBD1
clone size: NA
J gene: TRBJ1-2
CDR3 protein: CSVRTGNKSYTF
CDR3 DNA: TGCAGCGTGCGGACAGGGAATAAGAGCTACACCTTC

V gene: TRBV5-6
CDR3 length: 17
D gene: NA
clone size: NA
J gene: TRBJ2-3
CDR3 protein: CASSPRAGLLSTDTQYF
CDR3 DNA: TGTGCCAGCAGCCCCAGGGCCGGTCTCCTTAGCACAGATACGCAGTATTTT

V gene: TRBV19
CDR3 length: 13
D gene: TRBD1
clone size: NA
J gene: TRBJ2-7
CDR3 protein: CASRGQGTREQYF
CDR3 DNA: TGTGCCAGTAGGGGACAGGGGACGAGGGAGCAGTACTTC

V gene: TRBV29-1
CDR3 length: 13
D gene: NA
clone size: NA
J gene: TRBJ1-2
CDR3 protein: CSVVLLRSEGYTF
CDR3 DNA: TGCAGCGTTGTCCTTCTTCGGTCCGAAGGCTACACCTTC

V gene: TRBV7-8
CDR3 length: 13
D gene: NA
clone size: NA
J gene: TRBJ2-1
CDR3 protein: CASSSSPGREQFF
CDR3 DNA: TGTGCCAGCAGCTCTTCACCGGGTCGTGAGCAGTTCTTC

V gene: TRBV6-1
CDR3 length: 15
D gene: NA
clone size: NA
J gene: TRBJ1-4
CDR3 protein: CASSEAATGREKLFF
CDR3 DNA: TGTGCCAGCAGTGAAGCAGCGACAGGAAGGGAAAAACTGTTTTTT

V gene: TRBV11-2
CDR3 length: 14
D gene: NA
clone size: NA
J gene: TRBJ2-7
CDR3 protein: CASSLGAARSEQYF
CDR3 DNA: TGTGCCAGCAGCTTAGGGGCAGCCCGTAGCGAGCAGTACTTC

V gene: TRBV27
CDR3 length: 13
D gene: NA
clone size: once
J gene: TRBJ1-5
CDR3 protein: CASSFNGNQPQHF
CDR3 DNA: TGTGCCAGCAGTTTTAATGGCAATCAGCCCCAGCATTTT

V gene: TRBV7-9
CDR3 length: 13
D gene: NA
clone size: NA
J gene: TRBJ1-5
CDR3 protein: CASSFGLNQPQHF
CDR3 DNA: TGTGCCAGCAGCTTCGGACTCAATCAGCCCCAGCATTTT

V gene: TRBV24-1
CDR3 length: 15
D gene: NA
clone size: NA
J gene: TRBJ2-3
CDR3 protein: CATSDSRTATDTQYF
CDR3 DNA: TGTGCCACCAGTGACTCTAGGACAGCCACAGATACGCAGTATTTT

V gene: TRBV7-3
CDR3 length: 14
D gene: NA
clone size: NA
J gene: TRBJ2-3
CDR3 protein: CASSLGRTADTQYF
CDR3 DNA: TGTGCCAGCAGCTTAGGGAGGACCGCAGATACGCAGTATTTT

V gene: TRBV4-2
CDR3 length: 17
D gene: TRBD2
clone size: NA
J gene: TRBJ2-5
CDR3 protein: CASSQGGAGGPQETQYF
CDR3 DNA: TGTGCCAGCAGCCAGGGGGGAGCGGGAGGGCCGCAGGAGACCCAGTACTTC

V gene: TRBV12-5
CDR3 length: 19
D gene: NA
clone size: NA
J gene: TRBJ2-7
CDR3 protein: CASGLGRSVDRFGSYEQYF
CDR3 DNA: TGTGCTAGTGGTTTGGGGAGGTCCGTGGATCGTTTTGGCTCCTACGAGCAGTACTTC

V gene: TRBV18
CDR3 length: 16
D gene: TRBD1
clone size: once
J gene: TRBJ1-4
CDR3 protein: CASSPPEGAYGEKLFF
CDR3 DNA: TGTGCCAGCTCACCACCCGAGGGGGCCTACGGCGAAAAACTGTTTTTT

V gene: TRBV19
CDR3 length: 13
D gene: TRBD1
clone size: NA
J gene: TRBJ2-7
CDR3 protein: CASHNRGLDEQYF
CDR3 DNA: TGTGCCAGTCATAACAGGGGGCTGGACGAGCAGTACTTC